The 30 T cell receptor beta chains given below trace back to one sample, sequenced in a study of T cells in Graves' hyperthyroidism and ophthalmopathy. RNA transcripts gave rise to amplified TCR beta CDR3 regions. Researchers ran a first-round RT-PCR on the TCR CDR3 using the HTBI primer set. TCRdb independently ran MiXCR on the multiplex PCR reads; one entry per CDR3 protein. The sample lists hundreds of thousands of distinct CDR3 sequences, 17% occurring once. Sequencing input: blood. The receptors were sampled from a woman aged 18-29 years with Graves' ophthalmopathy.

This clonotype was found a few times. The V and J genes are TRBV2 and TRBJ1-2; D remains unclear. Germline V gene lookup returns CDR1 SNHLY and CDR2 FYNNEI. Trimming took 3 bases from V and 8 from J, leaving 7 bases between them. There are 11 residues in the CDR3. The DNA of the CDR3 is TGTGCCAGCAGTGAGGAGGGCGGCTACACCTTC. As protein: CASSEEGGYTF.

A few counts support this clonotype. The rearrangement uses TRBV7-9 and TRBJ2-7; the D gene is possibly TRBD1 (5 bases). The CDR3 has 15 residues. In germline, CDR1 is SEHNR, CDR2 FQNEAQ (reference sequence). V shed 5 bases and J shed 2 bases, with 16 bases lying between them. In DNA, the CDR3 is TGTGCCAGCAGCCCCCCGGTGGACACCACCTACGAGCAGTACTTC. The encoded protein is CASSPPVDTTYEQYF.

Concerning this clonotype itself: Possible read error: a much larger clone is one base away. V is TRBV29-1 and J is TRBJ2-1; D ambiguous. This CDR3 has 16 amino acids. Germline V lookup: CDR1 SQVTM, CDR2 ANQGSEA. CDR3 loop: CSVEDLVRSSYNEQLF. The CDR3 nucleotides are TGCAGCGTTGAAGATCTCGTCAGGTCGTCCTACAATGAGCAGCTCTTC.

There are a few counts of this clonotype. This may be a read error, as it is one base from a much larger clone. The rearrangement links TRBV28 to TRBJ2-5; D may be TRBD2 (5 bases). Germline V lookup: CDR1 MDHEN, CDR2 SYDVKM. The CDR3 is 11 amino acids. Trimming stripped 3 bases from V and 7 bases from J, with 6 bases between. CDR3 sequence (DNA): TGTGCCAGCAGTTTCGGGGTGACCCAGTACTTC. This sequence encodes CASSFGVTQYF.

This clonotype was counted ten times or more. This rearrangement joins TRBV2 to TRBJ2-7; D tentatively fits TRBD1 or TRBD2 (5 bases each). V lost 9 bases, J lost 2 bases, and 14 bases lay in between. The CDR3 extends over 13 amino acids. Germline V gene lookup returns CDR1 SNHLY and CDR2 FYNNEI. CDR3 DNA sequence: TGTGCCAGTGGCCGGGACCTGACCTACGAGCAGTACTTC. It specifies CASGRDLTYEQYF. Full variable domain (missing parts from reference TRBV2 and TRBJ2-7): EPEVTQTPSHQVTQMGQEVILRCVPISNHLYFYWYRQILGQKVEFLVSFYNNEISEKSEIFDDQFSVERPDGSNFTLKIRSTKLEDSAMYFCASGRDLTYEQYFGPGTRLTVT.

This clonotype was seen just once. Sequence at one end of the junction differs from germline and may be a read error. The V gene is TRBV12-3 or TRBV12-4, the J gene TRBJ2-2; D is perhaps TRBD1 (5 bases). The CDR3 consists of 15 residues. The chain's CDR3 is CAGSLTDTNTGELFF. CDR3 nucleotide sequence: TGTGCCGGCAGTTTGACGGACACTAACACCGGGGAGCTGTTTTTT.

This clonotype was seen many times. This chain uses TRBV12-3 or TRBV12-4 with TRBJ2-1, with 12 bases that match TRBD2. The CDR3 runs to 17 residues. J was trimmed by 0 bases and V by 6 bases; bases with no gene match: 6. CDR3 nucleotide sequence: TGTGCCAGCAGCTCTAGCGGGGGGGGAATCTCCTACAATGAGCAGTTCTTC. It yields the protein CASSSSGGGISYNEQFF.

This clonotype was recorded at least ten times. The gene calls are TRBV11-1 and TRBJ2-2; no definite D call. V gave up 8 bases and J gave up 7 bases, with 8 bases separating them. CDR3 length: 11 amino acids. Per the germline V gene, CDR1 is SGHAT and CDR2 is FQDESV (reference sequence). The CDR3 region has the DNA TGTGCCAGCGGGCCGATCGGGGAGCTGTTTTTT. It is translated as CASGPIGELFF.

CDR3 in amino acids: CASSPAGTGTGEQFF. Here the CDR3 DNA reads TGTGCCAGCAGTCCCGCCGGGACAGGGACGGGTGAGCAGTTCTTC. V and J are TRBV28 and TRBJ2-1; 9 bases line up with TRBD1. Germline values: CDR1 MDHEN, CDR2 SYDVKM. CDR3 length: 15 residues. V lost 5 bases to trimming and J lost 9 bases; unmatched junction nucleotides: 11.

DNA for the CDR3: TGTGCCAGCAGTCGGGACAGGCCCCCCTACGAGCAGTACTTC. Translating gives CASSRDRPPYEQYF. The chain links TRBV28 to TRBJ2-7, with 8 bases matching TRBD1. The V and J ends lost 5 bases and 2 bases, in that order; junction bases with no gene match: 5. The CDR3 has 14 residues. The germline gives CDR1 MDHEN, CDR2 SYDVKM.

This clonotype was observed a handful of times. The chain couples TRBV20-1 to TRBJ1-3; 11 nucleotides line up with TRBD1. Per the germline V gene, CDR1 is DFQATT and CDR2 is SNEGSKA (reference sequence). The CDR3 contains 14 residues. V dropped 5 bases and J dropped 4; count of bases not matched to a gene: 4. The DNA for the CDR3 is TGCAGTGCTTGGGACAGGGGGATGGGAAACACCATATATTTT. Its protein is CSAWDRGMGNTIYF.

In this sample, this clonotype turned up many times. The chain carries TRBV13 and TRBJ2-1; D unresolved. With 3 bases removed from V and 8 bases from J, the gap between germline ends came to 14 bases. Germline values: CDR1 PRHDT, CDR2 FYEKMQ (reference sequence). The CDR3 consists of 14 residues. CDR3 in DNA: TGTGCCAGCAGCTTGAGGACCCGAACCCATGAGCAGTTCTTC. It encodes CASSLRTRTHEQFF. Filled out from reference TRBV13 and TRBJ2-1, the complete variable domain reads AAGVIQSPRHLIKEKRETATLKCYPIPRHDTVYWYQQGPGQDPQFLISFYEKMQSDKGSIPDRFSAQQFSDYHSELNMSSLELGDSALYFCASSLRTRTHEQFFGPGTRLTVL.

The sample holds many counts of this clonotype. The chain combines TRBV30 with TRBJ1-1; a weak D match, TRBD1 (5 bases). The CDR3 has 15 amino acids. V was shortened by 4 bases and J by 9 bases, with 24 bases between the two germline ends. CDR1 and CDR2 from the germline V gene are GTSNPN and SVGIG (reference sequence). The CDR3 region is CAWTLRGRYPVQAFF. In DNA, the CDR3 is TGTGCCTGGACCCTTCGGGGCAGGTACCCTGTTCAAGCTTTCTTT.

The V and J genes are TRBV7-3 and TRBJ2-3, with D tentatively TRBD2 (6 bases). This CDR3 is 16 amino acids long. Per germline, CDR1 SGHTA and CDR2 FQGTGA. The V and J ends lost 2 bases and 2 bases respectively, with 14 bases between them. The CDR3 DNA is TGTGCCAGCAGCTTATATCCGGGGGTTCCCACAGATACGCAGTATTTT. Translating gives CASSLYPGVPTDTQYF.

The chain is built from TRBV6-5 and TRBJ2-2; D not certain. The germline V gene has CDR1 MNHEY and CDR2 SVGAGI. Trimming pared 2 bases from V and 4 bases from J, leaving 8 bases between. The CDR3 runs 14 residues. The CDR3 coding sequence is TGTGCCAGCAGTTACGGGGAAGGCACCGGGGAGCTGTTTTTT. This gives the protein CASSYGEGTGELFF.

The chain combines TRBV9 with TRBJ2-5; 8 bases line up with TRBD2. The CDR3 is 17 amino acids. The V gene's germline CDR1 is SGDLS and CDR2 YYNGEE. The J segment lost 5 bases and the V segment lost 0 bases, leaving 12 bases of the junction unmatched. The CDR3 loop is CASSVGENPGGRETQYF. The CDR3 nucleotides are TGTGCCAGCAGCGTAGGCGAGAATCCGGGGGGGAGGGAGACCCAGTACTTC. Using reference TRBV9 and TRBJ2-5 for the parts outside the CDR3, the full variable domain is DSGVTQTPKHLITATGQRVTLRCSPRSGDLSVYWYQQSLDQGLQFLIQYYNGEERAKGNILERFSAQQFPDLHSELNLSSLELGDSALYFCASSVGENPGGRETQYFGPGTRLLVL.

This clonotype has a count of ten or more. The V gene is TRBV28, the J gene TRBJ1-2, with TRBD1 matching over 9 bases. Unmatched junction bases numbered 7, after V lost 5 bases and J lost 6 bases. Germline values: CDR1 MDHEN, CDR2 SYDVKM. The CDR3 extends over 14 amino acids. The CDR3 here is CASSANGQGNGYTF. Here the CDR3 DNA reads TGTGCCAGCAGTGCCAACGGACAGGGGAATGGCTACACCTTC.

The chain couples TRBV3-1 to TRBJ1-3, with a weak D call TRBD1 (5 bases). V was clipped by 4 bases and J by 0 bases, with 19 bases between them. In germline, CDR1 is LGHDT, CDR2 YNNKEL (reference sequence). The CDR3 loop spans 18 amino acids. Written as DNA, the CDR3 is TGTGCCAGCAGCCCCCGGGGCAGGGAACATTCCTCTGGAAACACCATATATTTT. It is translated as CASSPRGREHSSGNTIYF.

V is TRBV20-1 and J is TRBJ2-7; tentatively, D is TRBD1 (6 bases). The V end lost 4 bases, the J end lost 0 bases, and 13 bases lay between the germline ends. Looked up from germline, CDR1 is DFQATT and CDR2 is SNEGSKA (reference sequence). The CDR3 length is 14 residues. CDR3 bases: TGCAGTGCTAAAGGGGACAAGGCCTCCTACGAGCAGTACTTC. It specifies CSAKGDKASYEQYF.

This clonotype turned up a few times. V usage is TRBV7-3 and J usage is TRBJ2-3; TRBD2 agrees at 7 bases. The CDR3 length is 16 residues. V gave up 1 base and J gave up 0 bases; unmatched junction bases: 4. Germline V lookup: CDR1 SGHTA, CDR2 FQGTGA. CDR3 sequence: CASSLIRGGSTDTQYF. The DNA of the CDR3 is TGTGCCAGCAGCTTAATCCGCGGGGGTAGCACAGATACGCAGTATTTT.

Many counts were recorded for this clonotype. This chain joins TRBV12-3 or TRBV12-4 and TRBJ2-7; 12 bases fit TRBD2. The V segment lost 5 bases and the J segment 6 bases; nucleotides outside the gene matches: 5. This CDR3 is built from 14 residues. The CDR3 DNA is TGTGCCAGCAGTCCCGGACTAGCGGGGATCGAGCAGTACTTC. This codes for CASSPGLAGIEQYF.

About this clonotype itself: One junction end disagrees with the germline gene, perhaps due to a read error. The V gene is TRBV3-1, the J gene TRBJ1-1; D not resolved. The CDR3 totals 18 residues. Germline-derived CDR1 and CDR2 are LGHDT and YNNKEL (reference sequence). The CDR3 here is CANSQLDGPQGGYTEAFF. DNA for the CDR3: TGTGCCAACAGCCAACTCGACGGGCCTCAAGGAGGGTACACTGAAGCTTTCTTT.

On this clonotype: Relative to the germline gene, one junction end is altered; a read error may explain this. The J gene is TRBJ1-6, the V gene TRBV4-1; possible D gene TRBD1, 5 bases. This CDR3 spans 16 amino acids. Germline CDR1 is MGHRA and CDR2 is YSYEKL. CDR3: CANSQGPPGSNSPLHF. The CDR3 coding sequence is TGCGCCAACAGCCAAGGCCCCCCAGGGAGTAATTCACCCCTCCACTTT.

The CDR3 bases are TGTGCCAGCAGCGTAGGGGTTGTCGACGGCGAGCAGTACTTC. Translating it yields CASSVGVVDGEQYF. The V call is TRBV9, the J call TRBJ2-7; D gene uncertain. The CDR3 runs to 14 residues. Per germline, CDR1 SGDLS and CDR2 YYNGEE. Trimming stripped 0 bases from V and 6 bases from J, with 13 bases between.

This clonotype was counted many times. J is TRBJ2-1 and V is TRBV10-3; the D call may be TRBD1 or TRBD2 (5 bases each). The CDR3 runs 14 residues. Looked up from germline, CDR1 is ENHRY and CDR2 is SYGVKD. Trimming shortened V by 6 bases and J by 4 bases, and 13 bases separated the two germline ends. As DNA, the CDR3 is TGTGCCATCAGCCCCGGGACGGAATACAATGAGCAGTTCTTC. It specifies CAISPGTEYNEQFF.

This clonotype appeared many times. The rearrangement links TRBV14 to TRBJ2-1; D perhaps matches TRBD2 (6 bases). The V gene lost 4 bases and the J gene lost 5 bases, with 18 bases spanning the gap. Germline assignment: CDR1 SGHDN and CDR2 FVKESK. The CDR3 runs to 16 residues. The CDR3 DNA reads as TGTGCCAGCAGCCTTGGACGGAACCGGAGGGACAATGAGCAGTTCTTC. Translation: CASSLGRNRRDNEQFF.

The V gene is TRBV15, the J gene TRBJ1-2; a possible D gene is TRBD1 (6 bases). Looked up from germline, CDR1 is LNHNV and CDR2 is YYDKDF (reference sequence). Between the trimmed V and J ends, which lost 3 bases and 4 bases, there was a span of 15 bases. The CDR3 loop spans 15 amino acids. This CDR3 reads CATSSGTSMGYGYTF. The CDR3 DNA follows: TGTGCCACCAGCAGCGGGACATCAATGGGCTATGGCTACACCTTC.

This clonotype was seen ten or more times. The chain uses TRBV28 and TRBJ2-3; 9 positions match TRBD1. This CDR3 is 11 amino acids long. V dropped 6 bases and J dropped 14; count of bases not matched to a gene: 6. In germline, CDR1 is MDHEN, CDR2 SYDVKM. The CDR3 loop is CASSYRGLGYF. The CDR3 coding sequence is TGTGCCAGCAGCTACAGGGGGCTGGGGTATTTT.

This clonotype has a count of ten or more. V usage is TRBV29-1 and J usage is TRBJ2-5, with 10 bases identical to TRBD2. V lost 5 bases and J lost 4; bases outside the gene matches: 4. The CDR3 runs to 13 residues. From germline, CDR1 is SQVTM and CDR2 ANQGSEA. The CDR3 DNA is TGCAGCGTTCAGCGGGAGGGAACAGAGACCCAGTACTTC. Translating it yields CSVQREGTETQYF.

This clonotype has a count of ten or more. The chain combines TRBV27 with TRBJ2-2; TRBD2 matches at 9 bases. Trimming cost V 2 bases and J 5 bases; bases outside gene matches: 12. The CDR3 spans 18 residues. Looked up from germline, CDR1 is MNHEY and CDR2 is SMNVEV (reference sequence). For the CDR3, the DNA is TGTGCCAGCAGTTTAACGGCGGGAGGGCTACAGGAGACCGGGGAGCTGTTTTTT. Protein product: CASSLTAGGLQETGELFF.